The clone carrying this TCR beta chain was found a few times. Antigen unknown. This sample includes further DNA sequences coding for the same CDR3. One to two pinch biopsies were taken from the rectum during colonoscopy. The sample comes from a study of pediatric ulcerative colitis. Study results and limitations: Blood-derived T cells may be present in rectal pinch biopsies.

The repertoire was sequenced with immunoSEQ multiplex PCR; TCRdb's copy has only in-frame clones and lacks some. The repertoire holds 40,000 to 55,000 clones, with 60% to 85% as singletons. CDR3 length: 14 amino acids. Germline CDR1 KGHSH, CDR2 LQKENI. Trimming left V 2 bases short and J 2 bases short, with 10 bases between. This sequence was found in a girl aged 5-17 years with moderate ulcerative colitis. The chain couples TRBV18 to TRBJ2-7; tentative D call: TRBD1 (6 bases). Sequenced: gut tissue. The DNA for the CDR3 is TGTGCCAGCTCACCATTGGGGGACACCTACGAGCAGTACTTC. As protein: CASSPLGDTYEQYF.